The present T cell receptor beta chain was sequenced within a study of blood T cell repertoires in COVID-19. Study details: The United States, Italy and Spain provided the acute and convalescent COVID-19 samples. T cells, B-cell-depleted T cells, or PBMCs supplied cDNA or gDNA.

Germline trimming cut 5 bases from V and 0 bases from J; bases unmatched to any gene: 4. The V gene's germline CDR1 is MNHEY and CDR2 SVGAGI. CDR3 length equals 15 residues. Clones were read by immunoSEQ multiplex PCR, and TCRdb kept only the in-frame ones, dropping some. The sample shows about 46,000 clones, around 86% of them seen only once. The receptor comes from a human donor in a cohort sampled during active COVID-19. The chain carries TRBV6-5 and TRBJ2-7; 10 nucleotides agree with TRBD2. The sequenced sample consisted of peripheral blood. This CDR3 reads CASSRSGRGSYEQYF. In nucleotides, the CDR3 is TGTGCCAGCAGTCGAAGCGGGAGGGGCTCCTACGAGCAGTACTTC.